This TCR beta chain was identified in a study of blood T cells in healthy people across ages. As for the study in general: About one barcoded beta molecule was captured per two T cells (by template switching).

The use of a sample-barcoded 5' primer and a J-beta primer mix characterized a second PCR of roughly 7 to 11 cycles. TCRdb processed the 5' RACE reads anew with MiXCR; each CDR3 protein has one entry. The sample holds about 930,000 distinct CDR3 sequences; about 29% are singletons and the top ten take roughly 10%. This clonotype has ten or more counts. The antigen is not known. Whole-study findings and limits: Versus aged donors, long-lived donors had higher diversity and more naive CD4+ cells. Older individuals had lower TCR beta diversity per million T cells (the decline was roughly linear).

Germline V gives CDR1 DFQATT, CDR2 SNEGSKA (reference sequence). V lost 0 bases, J lost 3 bases, and 21 bases lay in between. This CDR3 contains 17 residues. This sample also appeared in a second study, on T cells of mothers and their children. From that report: Each child contributed some 3 million TCR beta CDR3 reads, while each mother contributed over 9 million.

The chain has TRBV20-1 and TRBJ2-7; weak D call: TRBD2 (6 bases). The material sequenced was blood. This clonotype originated in a woman in her thirties or forties in good health. Written as DNA, the CDR3 is TGCAGTGCTAGAGATCTCTATGGGGAGGAGGGAGACTACGAGCAGTACTTC. Translated: CSARDLYGEEGDYEQYF.